These T cell receptor beta chains were read from a single sample in a study of T cells in Graves' hyperthyroidism and ophthalmopathy. One entry per CDR3 protein, called by TCRdb with MiXCR from the multiplex PCR reads. The table lists roughly 300,000 distinct CDR3 sequences, 20% to 25% of them singletons. The sequenced sample consisted of blood. Source of these receptors: a man aged 40-49 years with Graves' hyperthyroidism that later progressed to Graves' ophthalmopathy. Both conserved end residues are part of each CDR3. A D gene is named only where the DNA matches it firmly. The listing skips clone size in some rows; elsewhere it reads once, few, many or a size class.

>once|TRBV6-1|TRBD1|TRBJ1-5
TGTGCCAGCAGGATCCGGGACAGGGCAGGCCAGCCCCAGCATTTT
CASRIRDRAGQPQHF
>once|TRBV10-3|TRBD1|TRBJ2-7
TGTGCCATCAGTGACCAAACAGGGGCCTACGAGCAGTACTTC
CAISDQTGAYEQYF
>-|TRBV6-2/TRBV6-3|TRBD2|TRBJ2-5
TGTGCCAGCAGCACCGGGACTAGCGGGGGGTGGGAGACCCAGTACTTC
CASSTGTSGGWETQYF
>-|TRBV28|-|TRBJ2-7
TGTGCCAGCCCCGTGGGGCAGTACTTC
CASPVGQYF
>many|TRBV9|TRBD2|TRBJ2-7
TGTGCCAGCAGCCCCGGGACTAGGCTCTACGAGCAGTACTTC
CASSPGTRLYEQYF
>many|TRBV12-3/TRBV12-4|-|TRBJ2-2
TGTGCCAGCAGTTGGGGCTCGACAAACACCGGGGAGCTGTTTTTT
CASSWGSTNTGELFF
>many|TRBV29-1|-|TRBJ1-1
TGCAGCGCCGGCGGGGGTGGGGGAACTGAAGCTTTCTTT
CSAGGGGGTEAFF
>-|TRBV28|-|TRBJ2-7
TGTGCCAGCAGTCCGGGACTGGGGAGTGTCGAGCAGTACTTC
CASSPGLGSVEQYF
>-|TRBV24-1|TRBD2|TRBJ2-7
TGTGCCACCAGTGACACTAGCGGGAGAGGGGACGAGCAGTACTTC
CATSDTSGRGDEQYF
>many|TRBV6-5|TRBD2|TRBJ2-2
TGTGCCAGCAGTTATAGCGGGAGAGCGAACACCGGGGAGCTGTTTTTT
CASSYSGRANTGELFF
>-|TRBV6-2/TRBV6-3|TRBD2|TRBJ2-7
TGTGCCAGCAGTTACAGGGCGGGAGGGAGCTCCTACGAGCAGTACTTC
CASSYRAGGSSYEQYF
>-|TRBV20-1|-|TRBJ1-2
TGCAGTGCTAGAGATCTCCGTGTCTATGGCTACACCTTC
CSARDLRVYGYTF
>few|TRBV12-3/TRBV12-4|TRBD2|TRBJ2-4
TGTGCCAGCAGCCGGAATAGCGGGAGGGTTCAGTACTTC
CASSRNSGRVQYF
>-|TRBV29-1|-|TRBJ1-1
TGCAGCGTTGGCTCAGGATCCAACACTGAAGCTTTCTTT
CSVGSGSNTEAFF
>many|TRBV20-1|-|TRBJ2-7
TGCAGTGCCCTCAGTTCCGGGCAGCTAACCTACGAGCAGTACTTC
CSALSSGQLTYEQYF
>many|TRBV29-1|TRBD2|TRBJ2-7
TGCAGCGTCGTGCTTGGGCGGGAGGTGTACTTC
CSVVLGREVYF
>many|TRBV20-1|-|TRBJ2-5
TGCAGTGCTAGAGCCCCCGGAGAGGGTTCCCAAGAGACCCAGTACTTC
CSARAPGEGSQETQYF
>many|TRBV24-1|-|TRBJ2-7
TGTGCCACCAGTAAAACCCCCCCCTATACAGGTTCCGAGTCCGACGAGCAGTACTTC
CATSKTPPYTGSESDEQYF
>-|TRBV6-2/TRBV6-3|-|TRBJ2-7
TGTGCCAGCAGTTCGATATTCCTAGGTAACGAGCAGTACTTC
CASSSIFLGNEQYF
>-|TRBV20-1|TRBD1|TRBJ1-2
TGCAGTGCTAAGGACAGGGTTAACTATGGCTACACCTTC
CSAKDRVNYGYTF
>-|TRBV2|-|TRBJ2-7
TGTGCCAGCGACAGTACCTACGAGCAGTACTTC
CASDSTYEQYF
>-|TRBV6-2/TRBV6-3|TRBD1|TRBJ2-7
TGTGCCGCAAAAGAGCGCCGTGGACAGGGATCACGGTACGAGCAGTACTTC
CAAKERRGQGSRYEQYF
>many|TRBV30|-|TRBJ2-4
TGTGCCTGGAGCAGGGACGCGGGGGCCAAAAACATTCAGTACTTC
CAWSRDAGAKNIQYF
>many|TRBV19|TRBD1|TRBJ1-2
TGTGCCAGTAGTATCACAGGGGGAAACTTTGGCTACACCTTC
CASSITGGNFGYTF
>-|TRBV6-1|-|TRBJ1-1
TGTGCCAGCAGTGAAGCGCGAACAGACAGACCTTTTATGAACACTGAAGCTTTCTTT
CASSEARTDRPFMNTEAFF
>-|TRBV28|-|TRBJ2-7
TGTGCCAGCAGCATATCGGACGGGTACGAGCAGTACTTC
CASSISDGYEQYF
>-|TRBV12-3/TRBV12-4|-|TRBJ1-5
TGTGCCAGCAGCGCAGGGACTGACAATCAGCCCCAGCATTTT
CASSAGTDNQPQHF
>-|TRBV5-1|-|TRBJ1-1
TGCGCCAGCAGCTTCGAGGGCACTGAAGCTTTCTTT
CASSFEGTEAFF
>many|TRBV19|-|TRBJ2-5
TGTGCCAGTAGTATTGACTTTGCGGGGCGAGCAACCGGGACCCAGTACTTC
CASSIDFAGRATGTQYF
>-|TRBV11-2|-|TRBJ1-1
TGTGCCAGCAGCTTAGATCGCCCGGGATTGAACACTGGAGCTTTCTTT
CASSLDRPGLNTGAFF
>many|TRBV19|-|TRBJ1-5
TGTGCCAGTAGTAATTTTAAGCAGCCCCAGCATTTT
CASSNFKQPQHF
>many|TRBV20-1|TRBD2|TRBJ2-5
TGCAGTGCCAGCGATTTAGCGGGAGGTGAGACCCAGTACTTC
CSASDLAGGETQYF
>many|TRBV28|TRBD2|TRBJ2-7
TGTGCCAGCAGCCCCCGGACTAGCGGGCCTTCCTACGAGCAGTACTTC
CASSPRTSGPSYEQYF
>many|TRBV30|-|TRBJ2-7
TGTGCCTTTGGGGTACACCGTACTTACGAGCAGTACTTC
CAFGVHRTYEQYF
>-|TRBV6-1|TRBD2|TRBJ2-7
TGTGCCAGCAGTCCTAGCGGGGGCCCCTCCTACGAGCAGTACTTC
CASSPSGGPSYEQYF
>-|TRBV24-1|-|TRBJ1-2
TGTGCCACCAGTGACCCCGGGACGCAGTATGGCTACACCTTC
CATSDPGTQYGYTF
>many|TRBV30|-|TRBJ2-7
TGTGCCTGGAGTCGCCTAGAACCCTACGAGCAGTACTTC
CAWSRLEPYEQYF
>many|TRBV28|-|TRBJ1-2
TGTGCCAGCAGTTTAGACAGCCTCAGCTATGGCTACACCTTC
CASSLDSLSYGYTF
>few|TRBV28|-|TRBJ1-1
TGTGCCAGCAGTTTAGTCGACAGTTCCATGAACACTGAAGCTTTCTTT
CASSLVDSSMNTEAFF
>many|TRBV30|-|TRBJ2-5
TGTGCCTGGAGTGGGGGGGAGACCCAGTACTTC
CAWSGGETQYF
>-|TRBV19|-|TRBJ1-1
TGTGCCAGTAGTTCCTTAGTAGGAAACACTGAAGCTTTCTTT
CASSSLVGNTEAFF
>many|TRBV9|-|TRBJ1-2
TGTGCCAGCAGCGTAGCCCGCAACTATGGCTACACCTTC
CASSVARNYGYTF
>many|TRBV19|TRBD2|TRBJ2-2
TGTGCCAGTAGTACGCTAGCGGGAGACACCGGGGAGCTGTTTTTT
CASSTLAGDTGELFF
>few|TRBV28|-|TRBJ2-4
TGTGCCAGCAGTCCTCCGGACCTAATAGCCAAAAACATTCAGTACTTC
CASSPPDLIAKNIQYF
>-|TRBV6-5|-|TRBJ1-6
TGTGCCAGCAGTTACAGGGGGTATAATTCACCCCTCCACTTT
CASSYRGYNSPLHF
>-|TRBV12-3/TRBV12-4|-|TRBJ1-3
TGTGCCAGCAGTTTGGTGGGCTTCTCTGGAAACACCATATATTTT
CASSLVGFSGNTIYF
>-|TRBV4-3|-|TRBJ2-2
TGCGCCAGCAGCCAAGCATCGGGGCAGGACGGGGAGCTGTTTTTT
CASSQASGQDGELFF
>-|TRBV12-3/TRBV12-4|TRBD2|TRBJ2-7
TGTGCCAGCAGTTTGGGGACTAGCGAGACCTACGAGCAGTACTTC
CASSLGTSETYEQYF
>many|TRBV12-3/TRBV12-4|-|TRBJ1-4
TGTGCCAGCAGTATCGGACAAACAACTAATGAAAAACTGTTTTTT
CASSIGQTTNEKLFF
>-|TRBV6-1|TRBD2|TRBJ2-5
TGTGCCAGCAGTGGAGAGCGGGGGGGCCTAGGTCAAGAGACCCAGTACTTC
CASSGERGGLGQETQYF
>many|TRBV6-1|-|TRBJ1-5
TGTGCCAGCAGTGAAGCGGTGGGACAAAGGTATCAGCCCCAGCATTTT
CASSEAVGQRYQPQHF
>many|TRBV2|-|TRBJ2-2
TGTGCCAGCCAGGAGTTGTCGAACACCGGGGAGCTGTTTTTT
CASQELSNTGELFF
>-|TRBV20-1|TRBD2|TRBJ2-3
TGCAGTGCTAGAGCCAACCATGGGACTAGCGGGGGATCGGATACGCAGTATTTT
CSARANHGTSGGSDTQYF